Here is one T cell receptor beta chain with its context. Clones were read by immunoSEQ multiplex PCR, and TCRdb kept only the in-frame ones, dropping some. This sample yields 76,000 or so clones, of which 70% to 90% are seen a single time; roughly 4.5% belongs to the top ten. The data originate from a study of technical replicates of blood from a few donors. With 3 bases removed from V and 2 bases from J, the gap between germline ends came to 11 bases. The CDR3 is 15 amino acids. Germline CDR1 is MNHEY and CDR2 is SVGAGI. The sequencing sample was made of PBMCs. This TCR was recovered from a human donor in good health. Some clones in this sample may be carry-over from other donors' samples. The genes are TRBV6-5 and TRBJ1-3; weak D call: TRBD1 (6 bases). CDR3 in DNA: TGTGCCAGCAGTTATGCGGGGGCGGCTGGAAACACCATATATTTT. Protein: CASSYAGAAGNTIYF.